This TCR beta chain originates from a study of blood T cell repertoires in COVID-19 (TCRdb year 2020). With respect to the entire study: Samples from collaborators originated in the United States, Italy and Spain and spanned both the acute and convalescent phases of COVID-19. The material from the prospective study consisted of cDNA or gDNA derived from T cells, B-cell-depleted T cells, or PBMCs. The dataset comprised deeply sampled blood TCRbeta repertoires from subjects exposed to, actively infected with, or recovered from COVID-19. The repertoires were released in a freely available public database meant as a resource for research on the immune response to SARS-CoV-2. Samples came from the ongoing ImmuneRACE study (first 160 participants) plus 1,254 subjects from 6 global collaborators. Sample metadata almost always included a de-identified subject ID, COVID-19 status, age in years and sex. Where available, HLA class I and class II types were taken from metadata supplied by the sample provider and were not determined by assay-based typing. Findings and caveats that apply to the study as a whole: Clinical and demographic metadata were provided uncurated, with the amount varying by source and participant.

The immunoSEQ Assay, a bias-controlled multiplex PCR, was used to amplify TCRbeta CDR3 regions from genomic DNA. Regarding the original processing steps: The number of nucleated cells in each sample was estimated from the amplification of reference gene primers within the assay. To quantify the absolute abundance of each unique TCRbeta CDR3 rearrangement, sequence reads were collapsed and filtered. For each sample, productive Simpson clonality was calculated by taking the square root of Simpson's diversity index across productive rearrangements. TCRdb re-hosts the immuneACCESS table, in-frame sequences only. Its copies lack some clones; in the studies checked, an unresolved V gene accounts for under half of them, and the cause for the rest is not known. That table furnishes V, J and clone size, whereas the DNA furnished D and trimming. A total of under 300,000 clones appear in this sample, approximately 86% of them only once. The ten largest clonotypes hold 4.5% to 5% of the sample.

Each collaborating institution followed its own protocols to collect whole blood in K2EDTA tubes. For TCRbeta analysis, collaborator samples were shipped as frozen whole blood, as isolated PBMCs, or as DNA extracted from either sample type. As for this clone: The specificity of this receptor is unknown. The record has no base qualities; no much larger clone is one base away.

Its CDR3 holds 14 amino acids, cysteine through phenylalanine. The CDR3 DNA has 42 bases and is translated from base 1. CDR1 and CDR2 were assigned from the germline V gene as WSHSY and SAAADI. After removal of 7 bases from V and 1 base from J, the junction retains 2 bases not matched to a gene. Recombination joined TRBV10-2 with TRBJ2-2, with 8 bases in between that match TRBD2. Sequenced: peripheral blood. This receptor was obtained from a woman of 80 years or more with active or convalescent COVID-19. The CDR3 region reads CASISGGNTGELFF. The bases are TGCGCCAGCATAAGCGGGGGGAACACCGGGGAGCTGTTTTTT.